This T cell receptor (beta chain) appears in the sequencing data of a study of CXCR3-negative and CXCR3-positive naive CD8 T cells. The study made its TRB cDNA libraries by 5' RACE, adding UMI labels. From its re-call of the 5' RACE reads, TCRdb lists each CDR3 protein once, without DNA. The sample table includes over 55,000 distinct CDR3 sequences. Turning to this clonotype: Its target is not known.

Study conclusions and caveats: Hydrophobicity of TRB CDR3s was greater in CXCR3-positive naive cells than in CXCR3-negative naive cells.

CDR3 size: 14 residues. Germline CDR1 and CDR2: SQVTM and ANQGSEA. The specimen was naive CXCR3+ CD8+ T cells from blood. Noted subset: CD45RO-CCR7+CD27+CD95- naive CD8+ T cells expressing CXCR3 (TNR3+). The J gene is TRBJ2-3, the V gene TRBV29-1; TCRdb's D call, TRBD2, is unchecked because there is no DNA. This clonotype originated in a human donor in good health. Some clones in this sample may be carry-over from other donors' samples. CDR3 in amino acids: CSVPAPATGWAQYF.